The 32 T cell receptor beta chains below all came from one sample that was sequenced in a study of human T cells and chemical hapten exposure. Documented treatment: therapeutic diphenylcyclopropenone sensitization with weekly scalp DPC. The library tagged each cDNA molecule with unique molecular identifiers. TCRdb itself ran the reads through MiXCR, one entry per CDR3 protein. The sample holds 2,000 to 2,500 distinct CDR3 sequences, approximately 60% seen once. Sequenced material: whole blood, taken before DPC sensitization or 2, 6, or about 24 weeks after (not recorded which). The receptors here all came from an adult with alopecia areata. Some clones in this sample may be carry-over from other donors' samples. This table probably holds off-target reads from a library built for another chain.

The chain employs TRBV29-1 and TRBJ2-3; 7 bases are shared with TRBD1. The V gene's germline CDR1 is SQVTM and CDR2 ANQGSEA. This CDR3 spans 13 amino acids. J gave up 5 bases and V 2 bases, and 4 bases lay outside the gene matches. CDR3 loop: CSVELTGIDTQYF. As DNA, the CDR3 is TGCAGCGTTGAATTGACAGGGATAGATACGCAGTATTTT.

V gene TRBV7-9 combines with J gene TRBJ2-1; 7 bases match TRBD2. This CDR3 spans 15 amino acids. The V segment lost 5 bases and the J segment 0 bases; nucleotides outside the gene matches: 4. Looked up from germline, CDR1 is SEHNR and CDR2 is FQNEAQ (reference sequence). The CDR3 nucleotides are TGTGCCAGCAGCATCCGACTAGCCTCCTACAATGAGCAGTTCTTC. Translating it yields CASSIRLASYNEQFF.

The genes are TRBV25-1 and TRBJ2-1; TRBD2 matches at 8 bases. The germline gives CDR1 MGHDK, CDR2 SYGVNS. The V and J ends lost 3 bases and 9 bases, in that order; junction bases with no gene match: 7. The CDR3 consists of 14 residues. This CDR3 reads CASSDLGTRVEQFF. In DNA, the CDR3 is TGTGCCAGCAGTGACTTGGGGACTAGAGTTGAGCAGTTCTTC.

The V gene is TRBV12-5, the J gene TRBJ2-5; 10 bases are shared with TRBD2. Looked up from germline, CDR1 is LGHNT and CDR2 is FRNRAP. V lost 2 bases to trimming and J lost 5 bases; unmatched junction nucleotides: 11. CDR3 length: 17 residues. CDR3 sequence: CASGLPEGGLARETQYF. The CDR3 bases are TGTGCTAGTGGTTTGCCAGAAGGGGGACTAGCGCGGGAGACCCAGTACTTC.

This clonotype showed up just a few times. This chain uses TRBV12-3 or TRBV12-4 with TRBJ2-1; TRBD2 matches 9 bases. The J segment lost 6 bases and the V segment lost 6 bases, leaving 6 bases of the junction unmatched. The CDR3 covers 14 residues. CDR3 region: CASRYQTSGNEQFF. The CDR3, as DNA: TGTGCCAGCAGATATCAGACTAGCGGCAATGAGCAGTTCTTC.

The genes are TRBV4-2 and TRBJ1-6, with D perhaps TRBD1 (6 bases). CDR3 size: 19 residues. V lost 0 bases and J 2 bases, leaving 17 bases between the germline ends. From germline, CDR1 is LGHNA and CDR2 YNFKEQ. The CDR3 bases are TGTGCCAGCAGCCAAGAAAACAGGGACGGAAGAACCTATAATTCACCCCTCCACTTT. Its translation: CASSQENRDGRTYNSPLHF.

The chain employs TRBV29-1 and TRBJ2-1; D is unresolved. V lost 7 bases and J lost 7, with 11 bases in between. The CDR3 sequence is 11 residues long. Germline V gene data show CDR1 as SQVTM and CDR2 as ANQGSEA. The CDR3 sequence is CSAYTRNEQFF. CDR3 coding DNA: TGCAGCGCATATACCCGAAATGAGCAGTTCTTC.

The chain uses TRBV10-3 and TRBJ2-7; 7 nucleotides match TRBD1. Germline CDR1 ENHRY, CDR2 SYGVKD. Trimming at V came to 4 bases and at J to 2 bases, leaving 8 bases not matched to a gene. The CDR3 consists of 15 residues. The CDR3 bases are TGTGCCATCAGTGCACGGACAGGTGCAACCTACGAGCAGTACTTC. It specifies CAISARTGATYEQYF.

A few counts support this clonotype. This chain joins TRBV20-1 and TRBJ2-7; 10 nucleotides match TRBD2. The CDR3 totals 14 residues. J gave up 1 base and V 2 bases, and 2 bases lay outside the gene matches. Per the germline V gene, CDR1 is DFQATT and CDR2 is SNEGSKA (reference sequence). CDR3 in DNA: TGCAGTGCTAGATTAGCGGGAGGATCCTACGAGCAGTACTTC. Amino acids: CSARLAGGSYEQYF.

V usage is TRBV7-2 and J usage is TRBJ2-5; D possibly corresponds to TRBD2 (5 bases). Per the germline V gene, CDR1 is SGHTA and CDR2 is FQGNSA. V was trimmed by 5 bases and J by 1 base, leaving 8 bases between them. There are 13 residues in the CDR3. The CDR3 sequence: CASSRGAQETQYF. CDR3 bases: TGTGCCAGCAGCCGGGGTGCCCAAGAGACCCAGTACTTC. The entire variable domain, with the rest obtained from reference TRBV7-2 and TRBJ2-5, is as follows: GAGVSQSPSNKVTEKGKDVELRCDPISGHTALYWYRQSLGQGLEFLIYFQGNSAPDKSGLPSDRFSAERTGGSVSTLTIQRTQQEDSAVYLCASSRGAQETQYFGPGTRLLVL.

CDR3 nucleotides: TGTGCCAGCAGCCTCCCAGGACAGGGGGCAGGGGAGCAGTACTTC. Amino acids: CASSLPGQGAGEQYF. This sequence joins TRBV3-1 and TRBJ2-7; the match to TRBD1 covers 11 bases. V shed 4 bases, J shed 7 bases, and the junction held 9 bases outside the gene matches. CDR1 LGHDT and CDR2 YNNKEL come from the germline V gene (reference sequence). There are 15 residues in the CDR3.

This rearrangement joins TRBV7-8 to TRBJ2-7, with 11 bases lining up with TRBD2. The CDR3 runs to 18 residues. CDR1 SGHVS and CDR2 FQNEAQ come from the germline V gene. Trimming removed 3 bases from V and 4 bases from J; junction bases left unmatched: 14. The chain's CDR3 is CASSFGTSGRSLLYEQYF. The CDR3 region has the DNA TGTGCCAGCAGCTTCGGGACTAGCGGAAGATCACTCCTTTACGAGCAGTACTTC.

The chain couples TRBV7-7 to TRBJ2-2, with 7 bases matching TRBD2. CDR3 length: 16 residues. CDR1 and CDR2 from the germline V gene are SSHAT and FNYEAQ (reference sequence). V shed 0 bases and J 0 bases; nucleotides not matched to a gene: 1. CDR3 bases: TGTGCCAGCAGCTTAGCGGCGGGGGCGAACACCGGGGAGCTGTTTTTT. It yields the protein CASSLAAGANTGELFF.

This clonotype has only a few counts. The chain couples TRBV29-1 to TRBJ2-3; D might be TRBD1 (6 bases). The CDR3 runs 14 residues. V was shortened by 5 bases and J by 5 bases, with 17 bases between the two germline ends. Germline lookup yields CDR1 SQVTM and CDR2 ANQGSEA. The CDR3 DNA sequence: TGCAGCGTTCTTCCGGGACAAGGGGGAGATACGCAGTATTTT. This encodes CSVLPGQGGDTQYF.

The CDR3 nucleotides are TGTGCCAGCAGCGGGACAGTGGCTGGGGAGACCCAGTACTTC. Translating gives CASSGTVAGETQYF. This chain joins TRBV11-2 and TRBJ2-5, with 7 bases that match TRBD1. Germline values: CDR1 SGHAT, CDR2 FQNNGV. The junction had 8 bases not matched to a gene; V was cut back by 5 bases and J by 5 bases. The CDR3 extends over 14 amino acids.

V and J are TRBV3-1 and TRBJ2-5; unclear D gene. The CDR3 loop spans 11 amino acids. Germline values: CDR1 LGHDT, CDR2 YNNKEL (reference sequence). V lost 1 base and J 4 bases, leaving 1 base between the germline ends. In DNA, the CDR3 is TGTGCCAGCAGCCAAGGAGAGACCCAGTACTTC. Protein product: CASSQGETQYF.

The sample holds a few counts of this clonotype. The chain links TRBV12-3 or TRBV12-4 to TRBJ1-2; TRBD1 agrees at 7 bases. The J segment lost 4 bases and the V segment lost 2 bases, leaving 1 base of the junction unmatched. The CDR3 has 13 amino acids. The CDR3 DNA reads TGTGCCAGCAGTTTAAGGGACAGCTATGGCTACACCTTC. Amino acid sequence: CASSLRDSYGYTF.

The chain links TRBV20-1 to TRBJ2-3, with D unclear. The V end was cut by 4 bases, the J end by 2 bases, with 13 bases between. The CDR3 is 14 residues long. Germline V gene lookup returns CDR1 DFQATT and CDR2 SNEGSKA (reference sequence). The DNA of the CDR3 is TGCAGTGCTATCAGGCCGCTTCCCACAGATACGCAGTATTTT. This translates into CSAIRPLPTDTQYF.

The chain combines TRBV6-1 with TRBJ2-6, with 7 bases fitting TRBD1. The V gene end was trimmed by 8 bases and the J gene end by 0 bases; junction bases not matched to a gene: 4. The CDR3 consists of 15 residues. Germline V CDR1 and CDR2: MNHNS, SASEGT. The CDR3 region is CASGQASSGANVLTF. CDR3 in DNA: TGTGCCAGCGGACAGGCATCCTCTGGGGCCAACGTCCTGACTTTC.

The rearrangement uses TRBV11-2 and TRBJ2-5, with D perhaps matching TRBD1 (5 bases). The length of the CDR3 is 14 residues. Germline V gene sequence: CDR1 SGHAT, CDR2 FQNNGV. V was pared by 2 bases and J by 4 bases, with 11 bases between. The CDR3 DNA follows: TGTGCCAGCAGCTTATTCAGGGTTCGAGAGACCCAGTACTTC. Amino acids: CASSLFRVRETQYF.

This clonotype was picked up a small number of times. The chain recombines TRBV12-3 or TRBV12-4 with TRBJ2-3; unclear D gene. Trimming took 3 bases from V and 3 from J, leaving 13 bases between them. The CDR3 loop spans 15 amino acids. CDR3 DNA: TGTGCCAGCAGTTTCGGACCGCCCAGGACAGATACGCAGTATTTT. Its protein is CASSFGPPRTDTQYF.

The V call is TRBV9, the J call TRBJ2-3; D call uncertain. CDR1 is SGDLS, CDR2 YYNGEE, per germline. V lost 0 bases, J lost 1 base, and 3 bases lay in between. There are 13 residues in the CDR3. CDR3 loop: CASSVAGTDTQYF. The CDR3 nucleotides read TGTGCCAGCAGCGTAGCAGGCACAGATACGCAGTATTTT.

The genes are TRBV12-3 or TRBV12-4 and TRBJ1-1; 7 bases are a match to TRBD1. The CDR3 has 13 residues. V was clipped by 6 bases and J by 3 bases; unmatched bases: 4. CDR3 bases: TGTGCCAGCAGAAGGGGGCGGTACACTGAAGCTTTCTTT. It codes for CASRRGRYTEAFF.

Only one count was recorded for this clonotype. This chain joins TRBV15 and TRBJ2-4, with a weak D call TRBD2 (5 bases). The germline V and J ends were trimmed by 7 bases and 8 bases, with 15 bases remaining between them. The V gene's germline CDR1 is LNHNV and CDR2 YYDKDF (reference sequence). The CDR3 extends over 13 amino acids. CDR3 loop: CATNEGLFDIQYF. CDR3 sequence (DNA): TGTGCCACCAACGAAGGACTCTTCGACATTCAGTACTTC.

The chain joins TRBV14 to TRBJ2-2; no definite D call. The CDR3 loop spans 16 amino acids. Trimming removed 1 base from V and 3 bases from J, with 12 bases in between. Germline V gene lookup returns CDR1 SGHDN and CDR2 FVKESK. CDR3 amino acids: CASSQGAGVDTGELFF. The CDR3, as DNA: TGTGCCAGCAGCCAAGGAGCCGGAGTCGACACCGGGGAGCTGTTTTTT.

The rearrangement links TRBV10-3 to TRBJ2-3; TRBD2 agrees at 8 bases. The CDR3 is 15 residues long. With 6 bases clipped from V and 3 bases from J, the junction kept 8 bases outside the gene matches. Germline lookup yields CDR1 ENHRY and CDR2 SYGVKD. The CDR3 DNA follows: TGTGCCATCAGCGAACCGGGACTAGAAACAGATACGCAGTATTTT. It translates to CAISEPGLETDTQYF.

The rearrangement joins TRBV5-1 to TRBJ2-5; no reliable D call. Trimming removed 4 bases from V and 4 bases from J, with 17 bases in between. Germline V CDR1 and CDR2: SGHRS, YFSETQ. The length of the CDR3 is 15 residues. CDR3 coding DNA: TGCGCCAGCAGCCACTCAGAGCGACTGAGAGAGACCCAGTACTTC. It translates to CASSHSERLRETQYF. Full variable domain (remainder filled in from reference TRBV5-1 and TRBJ2-5): KAGVTQTPRYLIKTRGQQVTLSCSPISGHRSVSWYQQTPGQGLQFLFEYFSETQRNKGNFPGRFSGRQFSNSRSEMNVSTLELGDSALYLCASSHSERLRETQYFGPGTRLLVL.

This sequence joins TRBV12-3 or TRBV12-4 and TRBJ2-5; D unclear. V lost 3 bases and J lost 1, with 6 bases in between. The CDR3 totals 13 residues. This CDR3 is CASSFRSQETQYF. The DNA of the CDR3 is TGTGCCAGCAGTTTCCGTTCCCAAGAGACCCAGTACTTC.

This clonotype was detected a few times. The V call is TRBV11-2, the J call TRBJ2-5; D could derive from TRBD1 or TRBD2 (6 bases each). V was pared by 2 bases and J by 5 bases, with 27 bases between. From germline, CDR1 is SGHAT and CDR2 FQNNGV. CDR3 length equals 19 residues. The CDR3 protein is CASSLPLLGGTPFYETQYF. The CDR3 nucleotides are TGTGCCAGCAGCTTACCTCTTCTAGGAGGGACACCATTTTACGAGACCCAGTACTTC.

V gene TRBV5-1 combines with J gene TRBJ2-7; D call uncertain. The V end lost 0 bases, the J end lost 3 bases, and 4 bases lay between the germline ends. This CDR3 comprises 12 residues. Germline CDR1 reads SGHRS; CDR2 reads YFSETQ. CDR3 sequence (DNA): TGCGCCAGCAGCTTGGACAACTACGAGCAGTACTTC. Translated, it gives CASSLDNYEQYF.

This rearrangement joins TRBV7-9 to TRBJ2-2, with D perhaps TRBD1 (5 bases). Trimming removed 5 bases at V and 6 bases at J, with 19 bases between. The CDR3 is 16 residues long. Germline loops: CDR1 SEHNR, CDR2 FQNEAQ (reference sequence). The CDR3: CASSKDVQGGAGELFF. Here the CDR3 DNA reads TGTGCCAGCAGCAAAGACGTCCAGGGTGGCGCCGGGGAGCTGTTTTTT.

CDR3 coding DNA: TGCAGTGCTTCGGGACTAGCGGAGAACACCGGGGAGCTGTTTTTT. This codes for CSASGLAENTGELFF. The J gene is TRBJ2-2, the V gene TRBV20-1, with TRBD2 identical over 11 bases. V shed 5 bases and J 1 base; nucleotides not matched to a gene: 3. Germline CDR1 DFQATT, CDR2 SNEGSKA (reference sequence). This CDR3 spans 15 amino acids.